This entry is about one T cell receptor (beta chain). Method: immunoSEQ multiplex PCR; TCRdb's copy keeps in-frame clones and lacks some. The table lists about 75,000 clones, 91% of them singletons. The data belong to a study of technical replicates of blood from four donors. This CDR3 region has 15 residues. Germline V gives CDR1 SGHNT, CDR2 YYREEE (reference sequence). Unmatched junction bases numbered 4, after V lost 2 bases and J lost 0 bases. Specimen: T cells isolated from PBMCs. The chain links TRBV5-4 to TRBJ2-7; 8 bases map to TRBD2. This clonotype originated in a human donor in good health. Some clones in this sample may be carry-over from other donors' samples. The CDR3 bases are TGTGCCAGCAGCTTTACGGGGGGGGTCTCCTACGAGCAGTACTTC. Amino acids: CASSFTGGVSYEQYF.